A selection of T cell receptor beta chains follows, all from one sample in a study of CXCR3-negative and CXCR3-positive naive CD8 T cells. No DNA is given; TCRdb re-called the 5' RACE reads and lists each CDR3 protein once. In all, the sample yields some 41,000 distinct CDR3 sequences. Sequencing used memory CD8+ T cells from blood. Receptors were obtained from a human donor in good health. Some clones in this sample may be carry-over from other donors' samples. Each CDR3 is given with its conserved first and last residue. Clone size appears in some rows only: once, few, many, or a class for an expanded clone.

TRBJ1-2 | TRBV25-1 | . | CASSSPKEGGPNYGYTF
TRBJ1-1 | TRBV2 | . | CASKLGIGTEAFF
TRBJ2-1 | TRBV18 | medium-sized | CASSPWTSGANNEQFF
TRBJ1-1 | TRBV7-6 | . | CASSTEGQGTEAFF
TRBJ1-1 | TRBV6-6 | . | CASSYGAYLGDEAFF
TRBJ2-7 | TRBV20-1 | . | CSAPVEGGHRDSSEQYF
TRBJ2-5 | TRBV2 | . | CASSGLGQETQYF
TRBJ2-7 | TRBV30 | . | CAWSASWDRVYEQYF
TRBJ1-1 | TRBV6-5 | . | CASSYTANTEAFF
TRBJ2-2 | TRBV6-4 | . | CASSDSLEGNTGELFF
TRBJ2-2 | TRBV5-1 | . | CASSLGFGDHTGELFF
TRBJ2-3 | TRBV18 | . | CASSPLLSPDYILTDTQYF
TRBJ2-5 | TRBV7-2 | . | CASRSTSGGWETQYF
TRBJ2-1 | TRBV6-5 | . | CTSRPGTVIYNEQFF
TRBJ2-3 | TRBV24-1 | . | CATSDLGGTLRTDTQYF
TRBJ1-1 | TRBV5-1 | . | CASSLPLAGTEAFF
TRBJ1-1 | TRBV6-2/TRBV6-3 | . | CASTQGDNTEAFF
TRBJ1-1 | TRBV7-2 | . | CASSPGGGTMNTEAFF
TRBJ1-1 | TRBV3-1 | . | CASSQRTGVNTEAFF
TRBJ1-1 | TRBV12-3/TRBV12-4 | . | CASRGEGVTEAFF
TRBJ2-5 | TRBV5-5 | medium-sized | CASSLWVTGYQETQYF
TRBJ1-6 | TRBV6-4 | . | CASSDSDGNNSPLHF
TRBJ2-1 | TRBV7-8 | . | CASSSQTRRGGSDEQFF
TRBJ1-4 | TRBV28 | . | CASSSRTGAKEKLFF
TRBJ2-7 | TRBV7-2 | . | CASSLRGGEISYEQYF
TRBJ2-7 | TRBV7-3 | . | CASSLSFGTGASYEQYF
TRBJ1-2 | TRBV11-2 | . | CASGPEGVFGYTF
TRBJ2-7 | TRBV4-3 | . | CASSQDTGFYEQYF
TRBJ2-1 | TRBV7-9 | . | CASRPPGGRSNNEQFF
TRBJ1-2 | TRBV29-1 | . | CSVPTGGNGYTF
TRBJ2-3 | TRBV4-2 | . | CASSPAGGGSGGVSTDTQYF
TRBJ1-2 | TRBV6-6 | . | CASSYYKDDNYGYTF
TRBJ2-1 | TRBV4-1 | . | CASTTTSGGAGEQFF
TRBJ2-1 | TRBV19 | . | CATNQWPEQFF
TRBJ1-1 | TRBV7-9 | . | CASTLANTEAFF
TRBJ2-7 | TRBV11-3 | . | CASSSPHRDRPYEQYF